The rows below give T cell receptor beta chains drawn from one sample of a study of shared clonotypes between healthy human individuals. Assay used: immunoSEQ multiplex PCR; TCRdb lists only in-frame clones, some missing. This sample has millions of clones, with approximately 95% found just once. The sequenced sample was naive CD4+ T cells from PBMCs. These receptors originate from a man aged 18 to 29 in good health. Some clones in this sample may be carry-over from other donors' samples. The CDR3 runs from the conserved cysteine through the conserved F or W. The D gene is left open where the match is weak. Clone size is stated in some rows and not others, as once, few, many or a class when expanded.

>once|TRBV28|-|TRBJ1-5
CASSLTPGKNQPQHF
TGTGCCAGCAGTTTGACCCCGGGAAAGAATCAGCCCCAGCATTTT
>-|TRBV20-1|-|TRBJ2-5
CSAPDETQYF
TGCAGTGCCCCTGACGAGACCCAGTACTTC
>-|TRBV11-2|TRBD1|TRBJ1-2
CASSSIRQGREDGYTF
TGTGCCAGCAGCTCAATCCGACAGGGCCGGGAGGATGGCTACACCTTC
>-|TRBV6-5|-|TRBJ2-7
CASTPPGRGPYEQYF
TGTGCCAGCACCCCTCCGGGGAGGGGGCCCTACGAGCAGTACTTC
>-|TRBV6-1|-|TRBJ2-4
CASSEVPLGGNIQYF
TGTGCCAGCAGTGAAGTCCCGCTAGGGGGAAACATTCAGTACTTC
>-|TRBV6-1|-|TRBJ2-3
CASSASTDTQYF
TGTGCCAGCAGTGCCAGCACAGATACGCAGTATTTT
>-|TRBV28|TRBD1|TRBJ2-7
CASNSRGTGDTYEQYF
TGTGCCAGCAATTCTAGGGGGACAGGGGACACCTACGAGCAGTACTTC
>-|TRBV15|-|TRBJ1-1
CATSRAGSVTEAFF
TGTGCCACCAGCAGAGCGGGAAGTGTGACAGAAGCTTTCTTT
>-|TRBV27|-|TRBJ2-1
CASSLSRPNPEQFF
TGTGCCAGCAGTCTCAGCCGCCCCAATCCTGAGCAGTTCTTC
>-|TRBV28|TRBD1|TRBJ1-4
CASSSPGQGEEKLFF
TGTGCCAGCAGTTCCCCGGGACAGGGGGAGGAAAAACTGTTTTTT
>-|TRBV6-1|TRBD2|TRBJ2-1
CASSGRESSSYNEQFF
TGTGCCAGCAGTGGGCGGGAGTCTAGCTCCTACAATGAGCAGTTCTTC
>-|TRBV4-2|TRBD1|TRBJ1-1
CASTSAGTGPFF
TGTGCCAGCACCTCCGCCGGGACAGGGCCCTTCTTT
>-|TRBV28|-|TRBJ1-2
CASLSNYGYTF
TGTGCCAGCTTGAGTAACTATGGCTACACCTTC
>-|TRBV5-1|-|TRBJ2-2
CASSLEQGSGELFF
TGCGCCAGCAGCTTGGAGCAGGGCTCCGGGGAGCTGTTTTTT
>-|TRBV5-1|TRBD1|TRBJ2-7
CASSLGVTGTYEQYF
TGCGCCAGCAGCTTGGGAGTGACAGGGACCTACGAGCAGTACTTC
>-|TRBV28|TRBD1|TRBJ1-2
CASIKRQGTVYGYTF
TGTGCCAGCATCAAACGACAGGGAACGGTCTATGGCTACACCTTC
>-|TRBV5-1|TRBD2|TRBJ2-3
CASSLLAVGTSGNTDTQYF
TGCGCCAGCAGCTTGCTGGCGGTTGGGACTAGCGGTAACACAGATACGCAGTATTTT
>once|TRBV5-5|-|TRBJ1-5
CASGRDSLNQPQHF
TGTGCCAGTGGCCGGGACTCCCTCAATCAGCCCCAGCATTTT
>-|TRBV6-1|TRBD2|TRBJ2-3
CASSFGLADTDTQYF
TGTGCCAGCAGTTTCGGACTAGCGGACACAGATACGCAGTATTTT
>-|TRBV18|-|TRBJ1-1
CASSPPLGGNTEAFF
TGTGCCAGCTCACCACCTCTTGGGGGGAACACTGAAGCTTTCTTT
>-|TRBV10-3|-|TRBJ2-6
CAIKDSGANVLTF
TGTGCCATCAAGGACTCTGGGGCCAACGTCCTGACTTTC
>once|TRBV19|TRBD1|TRBJ2-7
CASSSTGGSSEQYF
TGTGCCAGTAGTAGTACAGGGGGATCCTCCGAGCAGTACTTC
>-|TRBV6-6|-|TRBJ1-5
CASSSWDGYSNQPQHF
TGTGCCAGCAGTTCGTGGGACGGTTATAGCAATCAGCCCCAGCATTTT
>-|TRBV28|TRBD1|TRBJ2-1
CASRRQGSYNEQFF
TGTGCCAGCAGGAGACAGGGGTCCTACAATGAGCAGTTCTTC
>-|TRBV4-1|TRBD1|TRBJ2-5
CASSQGQGAGRETQYF
TGCGCCAGCAGCCAAGGACAGGGGGCGGGAAGAGAGACCCAGTACTTC
>-|TRBV7-2|TRBD2|TRBJ2-7
CASSLAGDLYEQYF
TGTGCCAGCAGCTTGGCGGGGGACCTCTACGAGCAGTACTTC
>-|TRBV4-1|TRBD1|TRBJ1-5
CASSRDWGQGFSGNQPQHF
TGCGCCAGCAGCCGCGATTGGGGACAGGGTTTTTCTGGCAATCAGCCCCAGCATTTT
>-|TRBV9|-|TRBJ1-2
CASSRRTVNYGYTF
TGTGCCAGCAGCCGACGGACAGTTAACTATGGCTACACCTTC
>-|TRBV7-8|-|TRBJ2-7
CASSLRGRYEQYF
TGTGCCAGCAGCTTAAGGGGCCGCTACGAGCAGTACTTC
>-|TRBV29-1|-|TRBJ1-4
CSATFGTNEKLFF
TGCAGCGCGACTTTCGGGACAAATGAAAAACTGTTTTTT
>-|TRBV19|-|TRBJ1-1
CASSIGRFGRGTEAFF
TGTGCCAGTAGTATAGGTCGCTTCGGGAGGGGCACTGAAGCTTTCTTT
>-|TRBV5-1|-|TRBJ1-1
CASSLALNTEAFF
TGCGCCAGCAGCTTGGCTCTGAACACTGAAGCTTTCTTT
>-|TRBV6-1|-|TRBJ2-2
CASSKTPGNTGELFF
TGTGCCAGCAGTAAGACCCCGGGGAACACCGGGGAGCTGTTTTTT
>-|TRBV30|TRBD2|TRBJ2-3
CAWSPTSGINTQYF
TGTGCCTGGAGTCCGACTAGCGGGATTAATACGCAGTATTTT
>-|TRBV14|TRBD2|TRBJ2-7
CASSRSMGLAGGSYEQYF
TGTGCCAGCAGCCGAAGCATGGGGCTAGCGGGAGGATCCTACGAGCAGTACTTC
>-|TRBV18|-|TRBJ2-7
CASSPALTGRGVEQYF
TGTGCCAGCTCTCCGGCATTGACAGGGAGGGGAGTCGAGCAGTACTTC
>-|TRBV21-1|-|TRBJ2-7
CASSKEWSDYEQYF
TGTGCCAGCAGCAAAGAGTGGTCAGACTACGAGCAGTACTTC
>-|TRBV28|TRBD2|TRBJ2-7
CASRGGRTTYEQYF
TGTGCCAGCAGGGGCGGGAGGACCACCTACGAGCAGTACTTC
>-|TRBV6-5|-|TRBJ2-5
CASSYSRGTETQYF
TGTGCCAGCAGTTACTCTAGGGGTACGGAGACCCAGTACTTC
>-|TRBV6-1|-|TRBJ2-7
CASSDRGGSYEQYF
TGTGCCAGCAGTGACAGGGGAGGGTCCTACGAGCAGTACTTC
>once|TRBV5-8|-|TRBJ1-5
CASSLGTGGEEPQHF
TGTGCCAGCAGCTTGGGAACCGGAGGTGAAGAGCCCCAGCATTTT
>few|TRBV5-1|TRBD1|TRBJ2-5
CASSLEGQQETQYF
TGCGCCAGCAGCTTGGAGGGACAGCAAGAGACCCAGTACTTC
>-|TRBV5-1|-|TRBJ1-1
CASSLRDSRYNTEAFF
TGCGCCAGCAGCTTGAGAGACAGTCGCTATAACACTGAAGCTTTCTTT
>-|TRBV7-2|-|TRBJ1-2
CASSPRTGRNYGYTF
TGTGCCAGCAGCCCCCGAACGGGGAGAAACTATGGCTACACCTTC
>-|TRBV11-2|-|TRBJ2-3
CASSQGQRDTDTQYF
TGTGCCAGCAGCCAGGGACAGCGGGACACAGATACGCAGTATTTT
>once|TRBV29-1|TRBD1|TRBJ1-2
CSVGETGGPLSYGYTF
TGCAGCGTTGGCGAAACAGGGGGCCCCTTAAGCTATGGCTACACCTTC
>once|TRBV28|-|TRBJ1-5
CASTNPGGIGQPQHF
TGTGCCAGCACAAATCCGGGGGGCATAGGGCAGCCCCAGCATTTT